Included here is one T cell receptor (beta chain) sequence, with context. Its antigen is still unknown. Extracted RNA was reverse transcribed into cDNA, the sequencing template. Profiled with immunoSEQ multiplex PCR; TCRdb holds only in-frame clones, not every one. This sample has some 30,000 clones; roughly 80% occur once, and the top ten carry over 15%. The data stem from a study of CD8+ T cells in alopecia areata. General study points: Shared TCR sequences were less clear between patients than in mice, possibly partly from HLA diversity. Across lesional scalp, and particularly alopecia totalis/universalis, clonality surpassed that of normal scalp.

Germline lookup yields CDR1 LNHNV and CDR2 YYDKDF (reference sequence). The CDR3 is 17 amino acids. V dropped 3 bases and J dropped 5 bases, with 19 bases sitting between them. As part of sample collection, lesional scalp punch biopsies and peripheral blood were taken from alopecia areata patients. A FACSAria was used to sort CD4+ and CD8+ T cells. These cells came from PBMCs. The sequence derives from a human donor with alopecia areata. The chain carries TRBV15 and TRBJ2-2; D is perhaps TRBD1 or TRBD2 (5 bases each). Source material: NKG2D-low CD8+ T cells sorted from blood. The CDR3 protein is CATSSRFEGRETGELFF. Written as DNA, the CDR3 is TGTGCCACCAGCAGTAGATTCGAGGGGCGAGAGACCGGGGAGCTGTTTTTT.